This TCR beta chain was recorded in a study of blood T cell repertoires in COVID-19. Overall study: T cells, B-cell-depleted T cells, or PBMCs provided the cDNA or gDNA that served as material.

Sequenced by immunoSEQ multiplex PCR; TCRdb stores in-frame clones only, minus some. The table lists 110,000 or so clones, less than 85% of them singletons, with about 18% in the top ten. V was trimmed by 4 bases and J by 6 bases, leaving 9 bases between them. The CDR3 loop spans 12 amino acids. The TCR comes from a woman in her sixties or seventies with acute or convalescent COVID-19. Sequenced input: peripheral blood. The V gene is TRBV12-3 or TRBV12-4, the J gene TRBJ1-2; D unresolved. The CDR3 spells CASSSGWHGYTF. The CDR3 region has the DNA TGTGCCAGCAGTTCGGGGTGGCATGGCTACACCTTC.